This T cell receptor (beta chain) was recovered during a study of T-cell reconstitution after alpha-beta-depleted transplantation in children. Findings of the study overall: Hyperexpanded clones declined; after one year, newly produced T cells mostly supplied diversity. Some patients showed high day-60 TCRbeta diversity, which derived from surviving recipient T cells and thymic progenitors. Several hundred expanded graft clones reportedly were the source of alpha-beta T cells about two months after transplant.

Comments on this clonotype: The antigen is undetermined.

Library preparation (for TCRbeta) was performed with unique molecular identifiers. A single record per CDR3 protein comes from TCRdb applying MiXCR to the PCR reads. This table holds fewer than 750,000 distinct CDR3 sequences, more than 20% found once. Trimming took off 4 bases at V and 0 bases at J, with 19 bases between the two ends. This CDR3 contains 18 residues. The chain carries TRBV23-1 and TRBJ1-5, with a weak D call TRBD1 (6 bases). TRBV23-1 is an ORF; its function is uncertain. The TCR sequence derives from a boy under two years old who had a stem cell transplant for acute myeloid leukemia, so the T cells may come from the graft donor. The sequenced sample was PBMCs, mostly from graft donor cells, obtained 360 days after TCRalphabeta/CD19-depleted stem cell transplant. CDR3 bases: TGCGCCAGCAGTCCAGTGGTCAGGGGCCTTGATAGCAATCAGCCCCAGCATTTT. This translates into CASSPVVRGLDSNQPQHF.